These T cell receptor beta chains were read from a single sample in a study of metastatic and nonmetastatic thyroid tumors. TCRdb ran MiXCR on the PCR reads. The repertoire includes approximately 17,000 clones, roughly 25% of them detected once, and about 9.4% sits in the top ten. The specimen was adjacent normal tissue. The receptors stem from a female donor with papillary thyroid cancer or a benign thyroid nodule (not recorded which). Some clones in this sample may be carry-over from other donors' samples. Each CDR3 is given with its conserved first and last residue. Fields, in order: clone size, V gene, D gene, J gene, CDR3 protein, CDR3 DNA. D genes are given only for firm matches. Some rows have no size entry. The others give once, few or many, or a class for an expanded clone.

-	TRBV6-2/TRBV6-3	-	TRBJ1-6	CASSLPGRLVHHNSPLHF	TGTGCCAGCAGCCTTCCCGGTCGCCTGGTACACCATAATTCACCCCTCCACTTT
-	TRBV2	-	TRBJ1-2	CASSSSGDYGYTF	TGTGCCAGCAGCTCCTCAGGAGACTATGGCTACACCTTC
-	TRBV6-2/TRBV6-3	-	TRBJ1-1	CATKDGYTEAFF	TGTGCCACCAAGGACGGCTACACTGAAGCTTTCTTT
many	TRBV7-2	-	TRBJ2-7	CASSLGLSSYEQYF	TGTGCCAGCAGCTTAGGTCTAAGCTCCTACGAGCAGTACTTC
-	TRBV5-1	TRBD2	TRBJ2-7	CASSFASGRYEQYF	TGCGCCAGCAGCTTCGCTAGCGGGAGGTACGAGCAGTACTTC
-	TRBV7-9	-	TRBJ2-7	CASSLGRVDYEQYF	TGTGCCAGCAGCTTAGGTCGGGTAGACTACGAGCAGTACTTC
medium-sized	TRBV7-3	-	TRBJ2-3	CASSLGGRLADTQYF	TGTGCCAGCAGCTTAGGGGGGCGTTTGGCAGATACGCAGTATTTT
-	TRBV19	-	TRBJ2-1	CASSIGGVWNEQFF	TGTGCCAGTAGTATAGGCGGGGTCTGGAATGAGCAGTTCTTC
-	TRBV11-1	-	TRBJ2-1	CASSSSDEQFF	TGTGCCAGCAGTTCCTCGGATGAGCAGTTCTTC
-	TRBV28	-	TRBJ1-2	CASSRGIQGGYTF	TGTGCCAGCAGTAGAGGCATCCAGGGTGGCTACACCTTC
many	TRBV6-1	-	TRBJ2-7	CASSLTRLSSYEQYF	TGTGCCAGCAGTTTAACCAGGCTGAGCTCCTACGAGCAGTACTTC
-	TRBV6-2/TRBV6-3	-	TRBJ2-1	CASGYVNEQFF	TGTGCCAGCGGCTACGTAAATGAGCAGTTCTTC
once	TRBV3-1	-	TRBJ1-1	CASSQVLLAEAFF	TGTGCCAGCAGCCAAGTGCTACTCGCTGAAGCTTTCTTT
-	TRBV27	-	TRBJ1-3	CASSEGGLGVSGNTIYF	TGTGCCAGCAGTGAAGGGGGACTGGGGGTCTCTGGAAACACCATATATTTT
few	TRBV24-1	TRBD2	TRBJ2-3	CATSDPGLAGVNTDTQYF	TGTGCCACCAGTGACCCGGGACTAGCGGGAGTTAACACAGATACGCAGTATTTT
-	TRBV27	-	TRBJ2-1	CASSFRQGWAGYNEQFF	TGTGCCAGCAGTTTTCGGCAGGGATGGGCGGGGTACAATGAGCAGTTCTTC
-	TRBV11-2	-	TRBJ2-7	CASSPGTVYEQYF	TGTGCCAGCAGCCCCGGGACGGTCTACGAGCAGTACTTC
-	TRBV20-1	TRBD2	TRBJ2-7	CSARVGSGTSYEQYF	TGCAGTGCTAGAGTTGGTAGCGGGACTAGCTACGAGCAGTACTTC
-	TRBV9	-	TRBJ2-2	CASSVDETGELFF	TGTGCCAGCAGCGTTGATGAAACCGGGGAGCTGTTTTTT
few	TRBV5-5	-	TRBJ2-7	CASSFGVYEQYF	TGTGCCAGCAGCTTCGGGGTCTACGAGCAGTACTTC
-	TRBV27	-	TRBJ1-2	CASTESPSWTGIGWGYTF	TGTGCCAGCACCGAAAGCCCCTCTTGGACGGGGATTGGATGGGGCTACACCTTC
few	TRBV12-3/TRBV12-4	TRBD1	TRBJ1-1	CASSRQGGSTEAFF	TGTGCCAGCAGCCGACAGGGCGGGAGCACTGAAGCTTTCTTT
-	TRBV6-1	TRBD2	TRBJ2-7	CASSDGTSIYEQYF	TGTGCCAGCAGTGACGGGACTAGCATCTACGAGCAGTACTTC
-	TRBV6-6	-	TRBJ1-6	CASSYSGRVGDSPLHF	TGTGCCAGCAGTTACTCGGGCCGGGTCGGGGATTCACCCCTCCACTTT
few	TRBV11-1	-	TRBJ1-6	CASSLGISPYNSPLHF	TGTGCCAGCAGCCTAGGGATTTCCCCCTATAATTCACCCCTCCACTTT
once	TRBV20-1	-	TRBJ2-1	CSASPEGRFDEQFF	TGCAGTGCTAGTCCGGAGGGCCGGTTTGATGAGCAGTTCTTC
once	TRBV5-1	-	TRBJ2-3	CASSLERTQYF	TGCGCCAGCAGCTTGGAGAGGACGCAGTATTTT
-	TRBV30	-	TRBJ1-1	CAWSVLPGNTEAFF	TGTGCCTGGAGTGTACTCCCAGGAAACACTGAAGCTTTCTTT
-	TRBV4-3	TRBD2	TRBJ2-7	CASSQEMVAGAEQYF	TGCGCCAGCAGCCAAGAAATGGTAGCGGGAGCCGAGCAGTACTTC
-	TRBV20-1	-	TRBJ1-1	CSAPPGGRSTEAFF	TGCAGTGCCCCTCCGGGGGGGCGGAGCACTGAAGCTTTCTTT
few	TRBV29-1	-	TRBJ2-2	CSVDSGWGRELLF	TGCAGCGTCGACAGTGGATGGGGCAGGGAGCTGCTTTTT
few	TRBV27	-	TRBJ2-1	CASSSTHRQGDEQFF	TGTGCCAGCAGTTCCACCCACCGTCAGGGTGATGAGCAGTTCTTC
few	TRBV30	-	TRBJ2-7	CAWNRDPDSYEQYF	TGTGCCTGGAACCGGGACCCAGATTCCTACGAGCAGTACTTC
few	TRBV28	TRBD1	TRBJ1-5	CASTEGGTGRYQPQHF	TGTGCCAGCACCGAGGGAGGGACAGGGCGTTACCAGCCCCAGCATTTT
-	TRBV10-1	TRBD2	TRBJ2-1	CASSEAGATNEQFF	TGCGCCAGCAGTGAAGCGGGAGCGACCAATGAGCAGTTCTTC
once	TRBV30	TRBD2	TRBJ2-1	CAWSVWLPTSGRDNEQFF	TGTGCCTGGAGTGTATGGCTCCCGACTAGCGGGAGAGACAATGAGCAGTTCTTC
-	TRBV9	-	TRBJ2-7	CASSPRTGVWSYEQYF	TGTGCCAGCAGCCCACGGACGGGGGTTTGGTCCTACGAGCAGTACTTC
many	TRBV6-1	TRBD1	TRBJ2-3	CASSGTGVNTQYF	TGTGCCAGCAGTGGGACAGGGGTAAATACGCAGTATTTT
-	TRBV28	TRBD1	TRBJ2-1	CASIQRGGQGYNEQFF	TGTGCCAGCATCCAACGAGGGGGACAGGGATACAATGAGCAGTTCTTC
-	TRBV10-1	-	TRBJ2-7	CASSESGSFSYEQYF	TGCGCCAGCAGTGAGTCCGGGTCCTTCTCCTACGAGCAGTACTTC
few	TRBV24-1	-	TRBJ1-3	CATSDNRDASGNTIYF	TGTGCCACCAGTGACAACCGGGACGCCTCTGGAAACACCATATATTTT
-	TRBV28	-	TRBJ1-3	CASRPLLTGIDGNTIYF	TGTGCCAGCAGGCCTCTCCTGACGGGGATCGATGGAAACACCATATATTTT
once	TRBV9	-	TRBJ2-2	CASSEPNGGELFF	TGTGCCAGCAGCGAGCCGAACGGCGGGGAGCTGTTTTTT
-	TRBV11-1	TRBD2	TRBJ2-1	CASSLRLAGGYNEQFF	TGTGCCAGCAGTCTCAGACTAGCGGGAGGGTACAATGAGCAGTTCTTC
many	TRBV5-1	-	TRBJ1-6	CASSLYSRTEYNSPLHF	TGCGCCAGCAGCTTGTATTCAAGGACGGAGTATAATTCACCCCTCCACTTT
-	TRBV15	-	TRBJ1-1	CATSRVGGPEAFF	TGTGCCACCAGCAGAGTGGGGGGGCCTGAAGCTTTCTTT
large	TRBV27	TRBD2	TRBJ2-7	CASSSSLAGASYEQYF	TGTGCCAGCAGTTCCTCACTAGCGGGAGCCTCCTACGAGCAGTACTTC
-	TRBV27	-	TRBJ2-1	CASSWGKSPTNEQFF	TGTGCCAGCAGTTGGGGAAAGAGTCCCACCAATGAGCAGTTCTTC
-	TRBV6-5	TRBD1	TRBJ1-1	CASSYSSNDRGEAFF	TGTGCCAGCAGTTACTCCAGCAACGACAGGGGTGAAGCTTTCTTT
-	TRBV6-1	-	TRBJ1-5	CASVWGRGSNQPQHF	TGTGCCAGTGTGTGGGGGCGCGGGAGCAATCAGCCCCAGCATTTT
few	TRBV6-2/TRBV6-3	-	TRBJ2-1	CACQTAPYNEQFF	TGTGCCTGCCAGACAGCCCCCTACAATGAGCAGTTCTTC
few	TRBV27	-	TRBJ1-1	CASRTGLMNTEDFF	TGTGCCAGCAGGACGGGCCTCATGAACACTGAAGATTTCTTT
-	TRBV11-1	TRBD1	TRBJ2-7	CASSLGASGTGLDEQYF	TGTGCCAGCAGCTTAGGGGCCTCCGGGACAGGGTTGGACGAGCAGTACTTC
few	TRBV7-9	TRBD1	TRBJ1-4	CASSLSGQGASEKLFF	TGTGCCAGCAGCTTATCGGGACAGGGGGCGAGCGAAAAACTGTTTTTT
few	TRBV20-1	-	TRBJ2-3	CSANPQLGKADPQYF	TGCAGTGCGAATCCACAGTTGGGGAAGGCAGATCCTCAGTATTTT
-	TRBV2	TRBD2	TRBJ2-5	CASRLGLADATQYF	TGTGCCAGCAGGTTGGGGCTAGCGGATGCGACCCAGTACTTC
many	TRBV6-1	-	TRBJ1-2	CASRQGFNYGYTF	TGTGCCAGCAGGCAGGGTTTTAACTATGGCTACACCTTC
-	TRBV28	TRBD2	TRBJ2-1	CASSPSLAGATEQFF	TGTGCCAGCAGTCCCTCACTAGCGGGAGCGACTGAGCAGTTCTTC
-	TRBV28	-	TRBJ2-7	CASSIPGGSAEEQYF	TGTGCCAGCAGTATTCCGGGGGGCTCTGCCGAGGAGCAGTACTTC